Sequencing of this TCR beta chain was carried out in a study of T cells in Graves' hyperthyroidism and ophthalmopathy (dated by TCRdb to the late 2010s). Context from the whole study: TCR V-J signatures able to tell the groups apart were searched for in a discovery cohort of 90 to 100 patients, of whom roughly 42 had Graves' ophthalmopathy and roughly 58 had stable Graves' hyperthyroidism. Prospective prediction of ophthalmopathy was tested in an independent validation cohort consisting of about 20 hyperthyroidism patients and about 17 patients who later progressed to ophthalmopathy. The roughly 90 discovery patients were divided at random into training and test sets in a 7:3 ratio. In more than 5 Graves' hyperthyroidism patients, the study also compared T-cell repertoires from thyroid tissue with T-cell repertoires from blood. Once sampling was done, hyperthyroidism patients were given methimazole at a starting dose of 30 mg daily, whereas ophthalmopathy patients were given high-dose intravenous methylprednisolone. According to the paper, TCR Vbeta CDR3 sequencing was carried out on over 130 peripheral blood samples, which came from some 41 ophthalmopathy, some 73 hyperthyroidism and around 17 progressor patients.

In this sample, this clonotype turned up many times. No cognate antigen has been identified for it. Base quality data are lacking; no much larger clone is found one base away. Amplification of TCR beta CDR3 regions was carried out from RNA transcripts. For the first round of RT-PCR on the TCR CDR3, the HTBI primer set was used together with the Qiagen OneStep RT-PCR kit. Libraries were constructed in a second round of multiplex PCR, after which size selection and purification were carried out. Paired-end sequencing of the libraries was performed with 100 bp reads on an Illumina HiSeq2000. Turning to the authors' computational methods: SOAPnuke was used to process the raw data, throwing out any read that contained adapters or uncalled bases, had a mean Phred below 15, or lacked an exact constant-primer or identifier match. COPE v1.2.5 was used to merge the high-quality paired reads, and each unique nucleotide sequence was defined as a clonotype. Clonotypes were aligned to IMGT TRBV, TRBD and TRBJ reference segments using MiTCR v1.1. Analysis was restricted to V-J combinations with a frequency above 0.0001, which covered 99.2% of repertoires. The TCS score was defined as the ratio of F50 (clonal expansion) to E x V (chaos), calculated using BLOSUM62-based TCRdist between CDR3 peptides within each V-J. Welch's t-statistics and random forest reduced 500 to 650 V-J features to roughly 13, which were used in a naive Bayes classifier (R e1071). Thyroid-blood repertoire similarity was quantified with the Morisita-Horn index. The public reads were reanalyzed by TCRdb: fastp trimming at Q25, MiXCR alignment, in-frame beta chains only. Each entry merges the rows of one CDR3 protein and shows their most common DNA and genes. It is TCRdb's table, rather than the study itself, that gives the V and J calls and clone size. The sample table records more than 40,000 distinct CDR3 sequences; roughly 50% of these occur just once. Clones ranked in the top ten supply roughly a third of the sample.

Stable Graves' hyperthyroidism was defined as the absence of progression to ophthalmopathy over 18 months of follow-up. The hyperthyroidism patients were between 18 and 65 years old and newly diagnosed, with a disease duration of less than 2 months. Any patient with an uncontrolled infection, another autoimmune disease, pregnancy or lactation was excluded. Clinical symptoms, serum thyroxine and TRAb, thyroid ultrasound, and orbital computed tomography formed the basis for the diagnoses. Total RNA was extracted using Trizol reagent, and RNA quality was assessed on an Agilent 2100 Bioanalyzer. V drops 3 bases and J drops 5 bases, leaving 16 bases in between. The germline V gene supplies CDR1 MGHDK and CDR2 SYGVNS. The CDR3 runs 15 amino acids, cysteine and phenylalanine included. Of the read, only the CDR3 DNA is kept; its 45 bases are in frame from base 1. The research as a whole found: Most expanded thyroid clonotypes (frequency above 0.001) were also found in blood, which suggests that blood repertoires may mirror thyroid immune responses. Sample size was not statistically predetermined, and investigators were not blinded to group allocation. Ophthalmopathy was separated from stable hyperthyroidism by a 13 V-J signature model, with around 88% sensitivity and roughly 81% specificity obtained in cross-validation and 80%/75% obtained in testing. In validation, progression to ophthalmopathy was predicted by the model with 70.59% sensitivity and 72.22% specificity, a median of roughly 6.4 months before onset.

Recombination connected TRBV25-1 to TRBJ1-1, with TRBD1 perhaps the D gene, on 5 matching bases. Sequencing input: peripheral blood or thyroid tissue (not recorded which). This clonotype was obtained from a woman aged 50 to 60 with Graves' hyperthyroidism. For the CDR3, the sequence is CASSDPRGFWTEAFF. The bases are TGTGCCAGCAGTGACCCGAGGGGATTTTGGACTGAAGCTTTCTTT.